The T cell receptor (beta chain) under discussion was sequenced for a study of OX40 agonist ivuxolimab in advanced cancers. Study-wide context: Ivuxolimab was administered intravenously to patients at 0.01 to 10 mg/kg every 2 weeks. Broader study findings: Individuals who were partial responders at 0.1-3.0 mg/kg had clonal expansion that ranked among the lowest. Circulating CD4+ and CD8+ T cells showed clonal expansion by week 6 at 0.1 to 3.0 mg/kg.

Libraries were prepared by immunoSEQ multiplex PCR; TCRdb keeps only in-frame clonotypes and omits some of them. Among around 80,000 clones listed, about nine tenths were seen once. On this clone: Its antigen is undetermined.

The CDR3 is 15 residues long. The trim removed 6 bases at V and 2 bases at J, leaving 6 bases unmatched. Germline CDR1 is MDHEN and CDR2 is SYDVKM. The sample here was CD4+ or CD8+ T cells sorted from blood, taken in a trial of the OX40 agonist ivuxolimab. The receptor comes from an adult with an advanced solid tumor such as melanoma, head and neck, liver or kidney cancer. The chain joins TRBV28 to TRBJ2-1, with TRBD2 matching 8 bases. The CDR3: CASRLEGLAYNEQFF. The DNA of the CDR3 is TGTGCCAGCAGGCTAGAGGGACTAGCCTACAATGAGCAGTTCTTC.